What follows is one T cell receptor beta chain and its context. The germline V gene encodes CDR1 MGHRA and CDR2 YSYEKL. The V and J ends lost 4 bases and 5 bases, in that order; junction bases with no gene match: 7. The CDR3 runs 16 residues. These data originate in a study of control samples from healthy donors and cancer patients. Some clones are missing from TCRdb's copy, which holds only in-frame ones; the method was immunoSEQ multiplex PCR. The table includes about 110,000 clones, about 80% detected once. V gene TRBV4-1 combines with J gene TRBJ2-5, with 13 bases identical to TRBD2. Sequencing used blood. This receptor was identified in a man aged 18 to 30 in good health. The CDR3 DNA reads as TGCGCCAGCAGCCTCACTAGCGGGGGGGCCGGTGAGACCCAGTACTTC. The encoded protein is CASSLTSGGAGETQYF.